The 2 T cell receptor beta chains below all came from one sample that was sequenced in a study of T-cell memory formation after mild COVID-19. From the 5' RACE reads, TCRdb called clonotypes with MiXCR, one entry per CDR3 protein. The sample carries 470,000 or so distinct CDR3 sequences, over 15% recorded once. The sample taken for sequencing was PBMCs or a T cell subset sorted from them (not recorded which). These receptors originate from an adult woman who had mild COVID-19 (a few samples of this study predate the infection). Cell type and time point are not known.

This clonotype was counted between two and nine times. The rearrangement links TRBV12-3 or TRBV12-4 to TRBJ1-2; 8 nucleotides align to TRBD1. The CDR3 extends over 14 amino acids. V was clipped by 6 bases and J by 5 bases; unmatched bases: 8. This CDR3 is CASSTGQALYGYTF. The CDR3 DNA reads TGTGCCAGCAGCACGGGACAGGCTCTTTATGGCTACACCTTC.

The CDR3 DNA is TGCAGTGCTAGTTTCTGGAGGGATGGCTACACCTTC. Protein sequence: CSASFWRDGYTF. This chain links TRBV20-1 with TRBJ1-2; D gene ambiguous. V lost 3 bases, J lost 6 bases, and 11 bases lay in between. This CDR3 is 12 amino acids long. Germline values: CDR1 DFQATT, CDR2 SNEGSKA (reference sequence).